These 30 T cell receptor beta chains came from one sample sequenced in a study of early T cells in non-severe SARS-CoV-2 infection. TCRdb re-called the 5' RACE reads through MiXCR, storing one row per CDR3 protein. Of tens of thousands of distinct CDR3 sequences listed, around 16% are singletons. Sequencing was done on a sample of whole blood. The receptors originated from an adult who was a healthcare worker with PCR-confirmed SARS-CoV-2 infection or an uninfected control (not recorded which).

The rearrangement uses TRBV24-1 and TRBJ1-5; possibly TRBD1 for D (5 bases). CDR1 is KGHDR, CDR2 SFDVKD, per germline. V lost 5 bases to trimming and J lost 4 bases, with 11 bases between them. This CDR3 contains 14 residues. CDR3 residues: CATSGTRVNQPQHF. The CDR3 nucleotides are TGTGCCACCAGTGGGACCAGGGTAAATCAGCCCCAGCATTTT.

This clonotype was seen a single time. A much larger clone lies a single base off, so this may be a read error. This chain connects TRBV5-1 to TRBJ2-7, with TRBD2 as a possible D gene (5 bases). The CDR3 contains 12 residues. The germline gives CDR1 SGHRS, CDR2 YFSETQ. The DNA of the CDR3 is TGCGTCAGCAGCTTGGAATTGAGGGATCTCTACTTC. It yields the protein CVSSLELRDLYF.

The chain employs TRBV18 and TRBJ2-5, with 9 bases fitting TRBD2. The CDR3 has 15 residues. V was pared by 9 bases and J by 1 base, with 9 bases of the junction left unmatched. CDR1 and CDR2 from the germline V gene are KGHSH and LQKENI. CDR3 sequence reads: CASSPAGGIQETQYF. CDR3 bases: TGTGCCAGTTCCCCAGCGGGGGGCATCCAAGAGACCCAGTACTTC. Variable domain in full (rest from reference TRBV18 and TRBJ2-5): NAGVMQNPRHLVRRRGQEARLRCSPMKGHSHVYWYRQLPEEGLKFMVYLQKENIIDESGMPKERFSAEFPKEGPSILRIQQVVRGDSAAYFCASSPAGGIQETQYFGPGTRLLVL.

The V and J genes are TRBV27 and TRBJ1-5; D remains ambiguous. CDR1 MNHEY and CDR2 SMNVEV come from the germline V gene (reference sequence). Trimming pared 7 bases from V and 5 bases from J, leaving 9 bases between. This CDR3 has 12 residues. The CDR3 coding sequence is TGTGCCAGCAAAAGCGCCTATCAGCCCCAGCATTTT. Translated: CASKSAYQPQHF.

V and J are TRBV7-6 and TRBJ1-1; D call uncertain. V was shortened by 2 bases and J by 4 bases, with 11 bases between the two germline ends. This CDR3 contains 14 residues. The V gene's germline CDR1 is SGHVS and CDR2 FNYEAQ. In nucleotides, the CDR3 is TGTGCCAGCAGCTTAATGGACCGGGGCACTGAAGCTTTCTTT. Translating it yields CASSLMDRGTEAFF.

This clonotype is judged large. This chain uses TRBV7-9 with TRBJ2-7; TRBD1 is a possible D gene (5 bases). Trimming took off 1 base at V and 12 bases at J, with 10 bases between the two ends. The CDR3 covers 11 residues. Germline lookup yields CDR1 SEHNR and CDR2 FQNEAQ (reference sequence). In nucleotides, the CDR3 is TGTGCCAGCAGCTTAGGAGACAGTCGGTACTTC. Its translation is CASSLGDSRYF.

This clonotype has ten or more counts. The chain employs TRBV3-1 and TRBJ1-1; no clear D. This CDR3 has 14 amino acids. The germline gives CDR1 LGHDT, CDR2 YNNKEL (reference sequence). V was pared by 0 bases and J by 1 base, with 6 bases between. The CDR3 sequence is CASSQDGRNTEAFF. The DNA for the CDR3 is TGTGCCAGCAGCCAAGATGGAAGGAACACTGAAGCTTTCTTT. Using reference TRBV3-1 and TRBJ1-1 for the parts outside the CDR3, the full variable domain is DTAVSQTPKYLVTQMGNDKSIKCEQNLGHDTMYWYKQDSKKFLKIMFSYNNKELIINETVPNRFSPKSPDKAHLNLHINSLELGDSAVYFCASSQDGRNTEAFFGQGTRLTVV.

This clonotype was seen ten or more times. The genes are TRBV12-3 or TRBV12-4 and TRBJ1-2, with 7 bases identical to TRBD1. The CDR3 totals 17 residues. V shed 6 bases, J shed 1 base, and the junction held 14 bases outside the gene matches. The CDR3 nucleotides read TGTGCCAGCAGAAACAGGGACAGAGGACTGTATAACTATGGCTACACCTTC. Protein sequence: CASRNRDRGLYNYGYTF.

The chain links TRBV30 to TRBJ2-1; D is perhaps TRBD1 or TRBD2 (7 bases each). Germline CDR1 and CDR2: GTSNPN and SVGIG (reference sequence). The CDR3 totals 12 residues. Trimming shortened V by 3 bases and J by 13 bases, and 16 bases separated the two germline ends. CDR3 amino acids: CAWSQGRGRQFF. The CDR3 nucleotides read TGTGCCTGGAGCCAGGGGAGGGGGCGTCAGTTCTTC.

The chain combines TRBV24-1 with TRBJ2-1; TRBD1 aligns across 9 bases. This CDR3 has 14 residues. V shed 10 bases, J shed 4 bases, and the junction held 7 bases outside the gene matches. Per the germline V gene, CDR1 is KGHDR and CDR2 is SFDVKD. This chain's CDR3 is CATSGTGTYNEQFF. CDR3 sequence (DNA): TGTGCCACGTCGGGGACAGGGACTTACAATGAGCAGTTCTTC.

This clonotype occurred a few times. Being one base from a much bigger clone, this may be a read error. The rearrangement uses TRBV3-1 and TRBJ1-2; no reliable D call. The germline V gene has CDR1 LGHDT and CDR2 YNNKEL (reference sequence). V was trimmed by 4 bases and J by 4 bases, leaving 7 bases between them. The CDR3 is 12 amino acids. The CDR3: CASSLEFYGYTF. CDR3 sequence (DNA): TGTGCCAGCAGCCTGGAGTTCTATGGCTACACCTTC.

V usage is TRBV5-1 and J usage is TRBJ2-2, with D possibly being TRBD2 (6 bases). This CDR3 has 15 residues. The germline CDR1 and CDR2 sequences are SGHRS and YFSETQ. Trimming took 7 bases from V and 0 from J, leaving 13 bases between them. For the CDR3, the DNA is TGCGCCAGCCGGTCGGCGGGGTCGAACACCGGGGAGCTGTTTTTT. Its protein product is CASRSAGSNTGELFF. Together with reference TRBV5-1 and TRBJ2-2, the CDR3 gives the full variable domain: KAGVTQTPRYLIKTRGQQVTLSCSPISGHRSVSWYQQTPGQGLQFLFEYFSETQRNKGNFPGRFSGRQFSNSRSEMNVSTLELGDSALYLCASRSAGSNTGELFFGEGSRLTVL.

This clonotype was counted between two and nine times. The gene calls are TRBV2 and TRBJ2-5; no reliable D call. Germline V gives CDR1 SNHLY, CDR2 FYNNEI. The V end was cut by 6 bases, the J end by 2 bases, with 19 bases between. The CDR3 spans 16 residues. CDR3 DNA sequence: TGTGCCAGCAGCCGCAGTAAGTGGCCCCTTCAAGAGACCCAGTACTTC. This translates into CASSRSKWPLQETQYF.

This clonotype was seen only a few times. The genes are TRBV10-1 and TRBJ1-5; 11 bases are a match to TRBD1. J gave up 7 bases and V 6 bases, and 5 bases lay outside the gene matches. The CDR3 has 14 residues. CDR1 and CDR2 from the germline V gene are WNHNN and SYGVQD (reference sequence). DNA for the CDR3: TGCGCCAGCAGGGACAGGGGGCAGGGCCAGCCCCAGCATTTT. Protein product: CASRDRGQGQPQHF.

V usage is TRBV7-2 and J usage is TRBJ1-3, with D possibly TRBD1 on 5 matching bases. V was trimmed by 1 base and J by 0 bases, leaving 10 bases between them. CDR1 and CDR2 (germline): SGHTA, FQGNSA. The length of the CDR3 is 16 residues. CDR3 amino acids: CASSLDDSLSGNTIYF. CDR3 sequence (DNA): TGTGCCAGCAGCTTAGACGACAGCCTCTCTGGAAACACCATATATTTT.

This clonotype was recorded at least ten times. The chain links TRBV19 to TRBJ1-4; 7 nucleotides line up with TRBD1. CDR1 is LNHDA and CDR2 is SQIVND in the germline V gene (reference sequence). V dropped 8 bases and J dropped 6; count of bases not matched to a gene: 9. The length of the CDR3 is 14 residues. Written as DNA, the CDR3 is TGTGCCAGTGGGTCAGGGGGTCTTCATGAAAAACTGTTTTTT. Its protein is CASGSGGLHEKLFF.

The V call is TRBV27, the J call TRBJ2-1; D is possibly TRBD1 or TRBD2 (5 bases each). Trimming stripped 5 bases from V and 6 bases from J, with 20 bases between. The CDR3 is 16 residues long. CDR1 and CDR2 from the germline V gene are MNHEY and SMNVEV (reference sequence). The CDR3: CASSLRLTGASNEQFF. CDR3 bases: TGTGCCAGCAGTCTTAGACTAACTGGGGCCAGCAATGAGCAGTTCTTC.

V usage is TRBV4-3 and J usage is TRBJ1-1, with 7 bases that match TRBD1. V lost 5 bases, J lost 4 bases, and 10 bases stayed unmatched. Germline CDR1 LGHNA, CDR2 YSLEER. The CDR3 has 15 residues. As DNA, the CDR3 is TGCGCCAGCAGCGCCCAAGCAGGGGGAGGCACTGAAGCTTTCTTT. This gives the protein CASSAQAGGGTEAFF.

Ten or more counts support this clonotype. V usage is TRBV6-2 or TRBV6-3 and J usage is TRBJ2-7; D uncertain. V lost 1 base, J lost 6 bases, and 7 bases lay in between. Germline V lookup: CDR1 MNHEY, CDR2 SVGEGT. The CDR3 has 12 residues. This chain's CDR3 is CASSYYVTEQYF. Here the CDR3 DNA reads TGTGCCAGCAGTTACTACGTCACCGAGCAGTACTTC.

V is TRBV7-9 and J is TRBJ1-4, with TRBD1 as a possible D gene (5 bases). The V and J ends lost 5 bases and 6 bases respectively, with 16 bases between them. CDR3 size: 15 residues. Germline loops: CDR1 SEHNR, CDR2 FQNEAQ (reference sequence). CDR3 DNA sequence: TGTGCCAGCAGCGCAGGGAAAAGGGCGGATGAAAAACTGTTTTTT. Its protein product is CASSAGKRADEKLFF.

This clonotype was seen a few times. The chain joins TRBV11-2 to TRBJ1-5; D is possibly TRBD1 (5 bases). Germline-derived CDR1 and CDR2 are SGHAT and FQNNGV. The CDR3 loop spans 17 amino acids. Trimming took off 0 bases at V and 2 bases at J, with 14 bases between the two ends. The CDR3 loop reads CASSLDVRGMGNQPQHF. The CDR3 DNA reads TGTGCCAGCAGCTTAGATGTGCGGGGGATGGGCAATCAGCCCCAGCATTTT.

This clonotype was observed at least ten times. The chain employs TRBV29-1 and TRBJ2-7; 8 bases are a match to TRBD1. The V segment lost 0 bases and the J segment 8 bases; nucleotides outside the gene matches: 3. Germline-derived CDR1 and CDR2 are SQVTM and ANQGSEA. CDR3 length: 12 amino acids. The CDR3 sequence is CSVEEGRGQQYF. The CDR3 bases are TGCAGCGTTGAAGAGGGCAGGGGGCAGCAGTACTTC.

The chain has TRBV12-3 or TRBV12-4 and TRBJ2-7, with TRBD1 matching 8 bases. Trimming at V came to 5 bases and at J to 2 bases, leaving 2 bases not matched to a gene. The CDR3 extends over 13 amino acids. The CDR3, as DNA: TGTGCCAGCAGTCGGGACAGGACCTACGAGCAGTACTTC. The encoded protein is CASSRDRTYEQYF.

This clonotype has just a few counts. The chain's CDR3 is CSAPRAVGANVLTF. DNA for the CDR3: TGCAGTGCTCCGAGGGCGGTAGGGGCCAACGTCCTGACTTTC. This chain uses TRBV20-1 with TRBJ2-6, with D perhaps TRBD2 (5 bases). With 5 bases removed from V and 4 bases from J, the gap between germline ends came to 12 bases. Germline CDR1 reads DFQATT; CDR2 reads SNEGSKA (reference sequence). The CDR3 has 14 residues.

This clonotype was seen a few times. V and J are TRBV25-1 and TRBJ1-1; D perhaps matches TRBD1 (6 bases). The CDR3 length is 13 residues. The V gene lost 5 bases and the J gene lost 6 bases, with 13 bases spanning the gap. The germline V gene has CDR1 MGHDK and CDR2 SYGVNS. DNA for the CDR3: TGTGCCAGCAGTAAACAGGGAAGGGCTGAAGCTTTCTTT. Its protein product is CASSKQGRAEAFF.

In its sample, this clonotype was seen many times. V gene TRBV7-8 combines with J gene TRBJ1-4; TRBD1 is a possible D gene (5 bases). V was pared by 2 bases and J by 1 base, with 8 bases between. The V gene's germline CDR1 is SGHVS and CDR2 FQNEAQ. This CDR3 contains 15 residues. The CDR3 DNA follows: TGTGCCAGCAGCTTACAGGGAGGAACTAATGAAAAACTGTTTTTT. Its translation is CASSLQGGTNEKLFF.

V usage is TRBV29-1 and J usage is TRBJ2-2, with 8 bases fitting TRBD1. Trimming took 6 bases from V and 8 from J; bases not matched to a gene: 11. CDR1 and CDR2 (germline): SQVTM, ANQGSEA. This CDR3 has 14 residues. The CDR3 reads CSVTGAGRWGELFF. In nucleotides, the CDR3 is TGCAGCGTGACAGGGGCAGGGCGATGGGGGGAGCTGTTTTTT.

This clonotype was seen many times. The genes are TRBV29-1 and TRBJ2-5, with 12 bases that match TRBD2. Germline V gives CDR1 SQVTM, CDR2 ANQGSEA. J gave up 4 bases and V 4 bases, and 13 bases lay outside the gene matches. The CDR3 totals 17 residues. The CDR3 DNA reads TGCAGCGTTGTTTCGAGATCTAGCGGGAGGGCTAGAGAGACCCAGTACTTC. Translation: CSVVSRSSGRARETQYF.

This clonotype came up a few times. The chain links TRBV18 to TRBJ1-5; 12 bases match TRBD1. Per the germline V gene, CDR1 is KGHSH and CDR2 is LQKENI. The CDR3 has 14 amino acids. V trimming: 3 bases; J trimming: 6 bases; junction bases outside the gene matches: 0. CDR3 loop: CASSPGQGAQPQHF. CDR3 DNA sequence: TGTGCCAGCTCACCGGGACAGGGGGCTCAGCCCCAGCATTTT. The full variable domain, with the rest looked up from reference TRBV18 and TRBJ1-5, is NAGVMQNPRHLVRRRGQEARLRCSPMKGHSHVYWYRQLPEEGLKFMVYLQKENIIDESGMPKERFSAEFPKEGPSILRIQQVVRGDSAAYFCASSPGQGAQPQHFGDGTRLSIL.

J is TRBJ2-7 and V is TRBV18; 8 bases match TRBD1. The CDR3 spans 15 residues. Losses at the gene ends were 5 bases for V and 2 bases for J; bases not matched to a gene: 8. Germline assignment: CDR1 KGHSH and CDR2 LQKENI. CDR3: CASSSGTGVTYEQYF. CDR3 coding DNA: TGTGCCAGCTCATCCGGGACAGGCGTGACCTACGAGCAGTACTTC.